This T cell receptor (beta chain) appears in the sequencing data of a study of CD8 T cells in Susac syndrome. Memory subsets were defined by CD27 and CD45RA staining for TEMRA sorting. TCR beta was sequenced from blood CD8+ and CD4+ T cells. TEMRA cells were FACS-enriched, while CD8+ and CD4+ T cells were negatively isolated. The CDR3 loop spans 16 amino acids. The germline V gene has CDR1 SEHNR and CDR2 FQNEAQ (reference sequence). V lost 6 bases and J 1 base, leaving 15 bases between the germline ends. It was with random hexamers that 0.5 to 1 ug RNA was reverse transcribed. Amplification of TCR beta CDR3 spanned 54 Vbeta and 13 Jbeta via immunoSEQ multiplex PCR. Each CDR3 protein gets one entry after TCRdb re-called the immunoSEQ multiplex PCR reads with MiXCR. The sample includes roughly 2,100 distinct CDR3 sequences, just over 70% of them seen just once.

The receptor was isolated from a human donor with Susac syndrome. This chain connects TRBV7-9 to TRBJ1-4; maybe TRBD1 (5 bases). The sequenced material came from CD8+ TEMRA cells from PBMCs. Regarding subset: FACS-sorted terminally differentiated effector memory CD8+ T cells re-expressing CD45RA (CD8+ TEMRA). Written as DNA, the CDR3 is TGTGCCAGCAGTGACCTGGCCCAGGGAACTAATGAAAAACTGTTTTTT. Translated, it gives CASSDLAQGTNEKLFF. Based on the CDR3 plus reference TRBV7-9 and TRBJ1-4, the full variable domain is DTGVSQNPRHKITKRGQNVTFRCDPISEHNRLYWYRQTLGQGPEFLTYFQNEAQLEKSRLLSDRFSAERPKGSFSTLEIQRTEQGDSAMYLCASSDLAQGTNEKLFFGSGTQLSVL.